The 10 T cell receptor beta chains presented below share a single source sample, sequenced in a study of T cell repertoires in cytomegalovirus infection. TCRdb ran MiXCR on the reads and lists one entry per CDR3 protein. The data show approximately 630,000 distinct CDR3 sequences, 20% to 30% seen once. The sample was CD8+ T cells from PBMCs. Every receptor here comes from a human donor in good health (CMV status not recorded). Some clones in this sample may be carry-over from other donors' samples.

This clonotype has at least ten counts. V is TRBV7-8 and J is TRBJ2-5; D unresolved. Trimming took off 2 bases at V and 5 bases at J, with 3 bases between the two ends. This CDR3 comprises 11 residues. Germline CDR1 reads SGHVS; CDR2 reads FQNEAQ. The CDR3 DNA sequence: TGTGCCAGCAGCTTATACGAGACCCAGTACTTC. Translation: CASSLYETQYF.

The rearrangement joins TRBV15 to TRBJ2-3; 8 bases fit TRBD2. This CDR3 contains 16 residues. The germline gives CDR1 LNHNV, CDR2 YYDKDF (reference sequence). V lost 6 bases and J lost 2; bases outside the gene matches: 10. As DNA, the CDR3 is TGTGCCACCAGAGAGGAGCGGGGGCCTTACACAGATACGCAGTATTTT. Protein: CATREERGPYTDTQYF.

This clonotype was picked up a small number of times. The rearrangement links TRBV6-2 or TRBV6-3 to TRBJ1-1; no clear D. Germline V CDR1 and CDR2: MNHEY, SVGEGT. The CDR3 loop spans 11 amino acids. The ends were cut back, 4 bases at V and 10 bases at J, with 10 bases in the middle. CDR3: CASSSGIRAFF. The DNA of the CDR3 is TGTGCCAGCAGTTCTGGGATCAGAGCTTTCTTT.

In this sample, this clonotype turned up a few times. This chain connects TRBV12-5 to TRBJ2-2, with TRBD2 matching over 14 bases. This CDR3 has 16 amino acids. Losses at the gene ends were 3 bases for V and 11 bases for J; bases not matched to a gene: 8. Germline V CDR1 and CDR2: LGHNT, FRNRAP. CDR3 nucleotides: TGTGCTAGTGGTTTTGGGACTAGCGGGGGCCTCGATGAGCTGTTTTTT. This translates into CASGFGTSGGLDELFF.

This clonotype was seen repeatedly, ten times or more. The chain employs TRBV7-6 and TRBJ2-7; 14 bases align to TRBD2. In germline, CDR1 is SGHVS, CDR2 FNYEAQ. This CDR3 is 17 amino acids long. The ends lost 4 bases at V and 2 bases at J; junction bases unmatched: 7. The CDR3 is CASSSGLAGASPYEQYF. The CDR3 bases are TGTGCCAGCAGCTCGGGACTAGCGGGGGCCTCACCCTACGAGCAGTACTTC.

The sample holds a few counts of this clonotype. The chain employs TRBV12-3 or TRBV12-4 and TRBJ2-7; TRBD1 matches 9 bases. The CDR3 is made up of 16 amino acids. Trimming took 2 bases from V and 5 from J; bases not matched to a gene: 10. The CDR3 loop reads CASSLSRGQGEDEQYF. The CDR3 DNA follows: TGTGCCAGCAGTTTAAGTAGGGGACAGGGAGAGGACGAGCAGTACTTC.

Ten or more counts support this clonotype. The rearrangement links TRBV2 to TRBJ2-2, with a weak D call TRBD1 (5 bases). The V end was cut by 6 bases, the J end by 0 bases, with 11 bases between. This CDR3 contains 15 residues. From germline, CDR1 is SNHLY and CDR2 FYNNEI. The CDR3 loop reads CASSTGTSNTGELFF. CDR3 bases: TGTGCCAGCAGCACAGGCACATCGAACACCGGGGAGCTGTTTTTT.

V is TRBV12-3 or TRBV12-4 and J is TRBJ2-1; 7 bases fit TRBD1. V shed 6 bases, J shed 7 bases, and the junction held 12 bases outside the gene matches. The CDR3 has 15 amino acids. The CDR3 loop is CASRGPGQMWNEQFF. CDR3 nucleotides: TGTGCCAGCAGGGGACCGGGACAGATGTGGAATGAGCAGTTCTTC.

This clonotype was detected only a few times. The chain uses TRBV7-2 and TRBJ2-3; 14 positions agree with TRBD2. J was trimmed by 6 bases and V by 5 bases; bases with no gene match: 4. CDR3 size: 15 residues. Germline CDR1 SGHTA, CDR2 FQGNSA. CDR3 sequence reads: CASSATSGGADTQYF. CDR3 sequence (DNA): TGTGCCAGCAGCGCGACTAGCGGGGGGGCGGATACGCAGTATTTT.

In regard to this clonotype: Just one base apart from a much larger clone, this may be a read error. This chain uses TRBV2 with TRBJ2-1; 7 bases map to TRBD2. After removal of 8 bases from V and 8 bases from J, the junction contained 0 bases not matched to a gene. This CDR3 contains 10 residues. Germline values: CDR1 SNHLY, CDR2 FYNNEI. CDR3 bases: TGTGCCAGCGCGGGGGATGAGCAGTTCTTC. Amino acid sequence: CASAGDEQFF.